Listed below are T cell receptor beta chains from one sample, sequenced in a study of cytotoxic CD8 clonotypes in ibrutinib-treated CLL. Measured with immunoSEQ multiplex PCR; TCRdb has only the in-frame clones, and not every one. The sample consists of almost 250,000 clones, around 70% of them appearing once. Source: PBMCs, taken after 24 months of ibrutinib treatment. The receptors shown here come from a human donor with chronic lymphocytic leukemia. The CDR3 runs from the conserved cysteine through the conserved F or W. A D gene is named only where the DNA matches it firmly. Not every row has a clone size; where given, it reads once, few, many or a size class.

length | J | size | V | D | DNA | CDR3
15 | TRBJ1-2 | few | TRBV28 | TRBD1 | TGTGCCAGCGGGTCTCCAGGACAGGGGGCCTGGGGCTACACCTTC | CASGSPGQGAWGYTF
15 | TRBJ2-3 | . | TRBV28 | . | TGTGCCAGCCGATCCGTCTGGGGCGACACAGATACGCAGTATTTT | CASRSVWGDTDTQYF
13 | TRBJ1-5 | few | TRBV2 | TRBD1 | TGTGCCAGCAGTCAGACAGGGGGTCAGCCCCAGCATTTT | CASSQTGGQPQHF
13 | TRBJ1-5 | . | TRBV7-9 | . | TGTGCCAGCACAAAGGGGGGAGTTCAGCCCCAGCATTTT | CASTKGGVQPQHF
15 | TRBJ2-5 | . | TRBV15 | . | TGTGCCACCAGCAGAGATCTCGGCTATCAAGAGACCCAGTACTTC | CATSRDLGYQETQYF
13 | TRBJ2-7 | . | TRBV10-1 | . | TGCGCCAGCAGTGAGTCGGGGGGATACGAGCAGTACTTC | CASSESGGYEQYF
13 | TRBJ2-1 | . | TRBV25-1 | TRBD2 | TGTGCCAGCAGCCGGGCGGGAGTCGATGAGCAGTTCTTC | CASSRAGVDEQFF
12 | TRBJ2-5 | once | TRBV11-2 | . | TGTGCCAGCAGCTTAAACTTGGAGACCCAGTACTTC | CASSLNLETQYF
15 | TRBJ2-1 | . | TRBV10-3 | TRBD2 | TGTGCCATCAGTGAAGCTAGCGGGGGTGGGAATGAGCAGTTCTTC | CAISEASGGGNEQFF
11 | TRBJ2-1 | . | TRBV27 | . | TGTGCCAGCAGTTTACTAGGCGAGCAGTTCTTC | CASSLLGEQFF
16 | TRBJ2-7 | . | TRBV4-2 | . | TGTGCCAGCAGCCAAGATCTTGCTCAGGGCCCCGACGAGCAGTACTTC | CASSQDLAQGPDEQYF
18 | TRBJ2-1 | . | TRBV7-9 | TRBD2 | TGTGCCAGCAGCTCGGGAGATGAGGGACTAGCGGGAGCTAATGAGCAGTTCTTC | CASSSGDEGLAGANEQFF
14 | TRBJ2-1 | . | TRBV19 | TRBD1 | TGTGCCAGTAACCCGCTGGGACAGCAGGAATTAATGTTCTTC | CASNPLGQQELMFF
16 | TRBJ2-1 | few | TRBV9 | TRBD2 | TGTGCCAGCAGCTTTATGGCGGGAGGGTCCTACAATGAGCAGTTCTTC | CASSFMAGGSYNEQFF
14 | TRBJ2-7 | . | TRBV11-2 | . | TGTGCCAGCAGCTTAGCAGGTAGCGTCCACGAGCAGTACTTC | CASSLAGSVHEQYF
15 | TRBJ1-4 | . | TRBV6-6 | TRBD1 | TGTGCCAGCTCGGATAAACAGGGGGCCGGCGAAAAACTGTTTTTT | CASSDKQGAGEKLFF
15 | TRBJ1-5 | once | TRBV9 | . | TGTGCCAGCAGCGTAGGATTAGAGGAAAATCAGCCCCAGCATTTT | CASSVGLEENQPQHF
16 | TRBJ2-1 | . | TRBV9 | TRBD2 | TGTGCCAGCAGCGCCACCGGTTGGACTAGCTCTGATGAGCAGTTCTTC | CASSATGWTSSDEQFF
16 | TRBJ2-5 | . | TRBV19 | TRBD2 | TGTGCCAGTAGTATTTGGGGGGCTAGCGGGAAAGAGACCCAGTACTTC | CASSIWGASGKETQYF
13 | TRBJ1-2 | . | TRBV5-1 | . | TGCGCCAGCAGCGCCAGGTCCTCGGGAGGCTACACCTTC | CASSARSSGGYTF
15 | TRBJ1-1 | . | TRBV30 | TRBD1 | TGTGCCTGGAGTGCGTCACAGGGGATGAACACTGAAGCTTTCTTT | CAWSASQGMNTEAFF
13 | TRBJ1-5 | many | TRBV6-4 | . | TGTGCCAGCAGTGAGCAGGGTGGACAGCCCCAGCATTTT | CASSEQGGQPQHF
15 | TRBJ2-1 | . | TRBV6-5 | . | TGTGCCAGCAGTTACTCACCCTCGTCCGGGACATTGCAGTTCTTC | CASSYSPSSGTLQFF
14 | TRBJ1-4 | once | TRBV2 | . | TGTGCCAGCAGTGAGACGGTCTCGGGGGAAAAACTGTTTTTT | CASSETVSGEKLFF
14 | TRBJ1-3 | . | TRBV29-1 | . | TGCAGCGTTGATCCAGGCGACTCTGGAAACACCATATATTTT | CSVDPGDSGNTIYF
16 | TRBJ2-4 | . | TRBV28 | . | TGTGCCAGCAGTTTAGCTACACGGGGGGCTAGGGACATTCAGTACTTC | CASSLATRGARDIQYF
16 | TRBJ2-7 | once | TRBV5-1 | TRBD1 | TGCGCCAGCAGCCCCGATACTCCGGGACAGTCCTACGAGCAGTACTTC | CASSPDTPGQSYEQYF
14 | TRBJ2-7 | . | TRBV11-3 | . | TGTGCCAGCAGCCCAGGGTCCCCGGCCAACGAGCAGTACTTC | CASSPGSPANEQYF
15 | TRBJ2-7 | . | TRBV15 | . | TGTGCCACCAGCGGAGGACCCCCCGGCAAATTTGAGCAGTACTTC | CATSGGPPGKFEQYF
13 | TRBJ2-5 | . | TRBV11-2 | . | TGTGCCAGCAGCCCGGGGGACCAAGAGACCCAGTACTTC | CASSPGDQETQYF
13 | TRBJ2-1 | . | TRBV27 | . | TGTGCCAGCAGCCAGCGGTCCTACAATGAGCAGTTCTTC | CASSQRSYNEQFF